This TCR beta chain is from a study of shared clonotypes between healthy human individuals. The V segment lost 7 bases and the J segment 5 bases; nucleotides outside the gene matches: 9. CDR1 and CDR2 from the germline V gene are MNHEY and SMNVEV (reference sequence). The CDR3 runs to 15 residues. As regards this clone: The antigen is not known.

TCRdb's copy holds only in-frame clones and misses some; the assay was immunoSEQ multiplex PCR. Of 560,000 or so clones listed, about 96% are singletons. Study observations and caveats: Unshared clonotypes carried lower generation probabilities than those common to all four donors.

Positively selected for CCR7, the CD45RO-negative cells used as naive CD8 cells excluded terminally differentiated effector memory CD45RA+ cells. The chain employs TRBV27 and TRBJ2-5, with 11 bases aligning to TRBD2. Sequencing input: naive CD8+ T cells sorted from blood. This TCR derives from a woman in her twenties or thirties in good health. In nucleotides, the CDR3 is TGTGCCAGCACCCCTTTAGCGGGAGGGACGGAGACCCAGTACTTC. Translating gives CASTPLAGGTETQYF.